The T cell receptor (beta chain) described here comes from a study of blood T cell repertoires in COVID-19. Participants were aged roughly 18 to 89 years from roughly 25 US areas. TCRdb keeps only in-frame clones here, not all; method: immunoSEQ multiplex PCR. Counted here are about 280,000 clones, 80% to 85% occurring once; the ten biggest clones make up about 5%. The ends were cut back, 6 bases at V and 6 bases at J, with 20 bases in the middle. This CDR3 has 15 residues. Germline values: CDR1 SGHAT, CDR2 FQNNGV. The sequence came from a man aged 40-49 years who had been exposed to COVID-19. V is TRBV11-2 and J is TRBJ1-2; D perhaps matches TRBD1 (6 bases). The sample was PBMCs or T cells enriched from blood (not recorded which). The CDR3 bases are TGTGCCAGCAGATACGATCCAGGGGTATTTAATGGCTACACCTTC. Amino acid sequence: CASRYDPGVFNGYTF.